Reported below is one TCR beta chain. This clone occurred once. Its specific antigen is unknown. Base qualities are missing; no much larger clone stands one base away. This sample stems from a study of identifying expanded T cells in peripheral blood (dated by TCRdb to about 2019). For the wider study: Technical replicates were generated by sequencing separate aliquots of the same genomic DNA pool, with four replicates compared pairwise.

Between the V and J ends, shortened by 4 bases and 1 base respectively, the junction contains 10 bases. There are 15 amino acids in the CDR3, from cysteine to phenylalanine inclusive. Here the CDR3 DNA is all that survives: 45 bases in frame from base 1. CDR1 MNHEY and CDR2 SVGAGI are derived from the germline V gene. The immunoSEQ Assay, which relies on bias-controlled multiplex PCR amplification of genomic DNA, was used to profile TCRbeta CDR3 regions. The published analysis was carried out like this. The absolute abundance of each unique TCRbeta CDR3 region was quantified after sequences were collapsed and filtered. Differential abundance was assessed using a binomial (Fisher-equivalent) model and a beta-binomial model in which time-dependent variance fitted from healthy donors was added. Clones with fewer than 5 combined templates were removed, and differential abundance was called for clones with a Benjamini-Hochberg FDR below 0.01. Beta-binomial variance was modeled as a function of total template count across the two samples using the form v = (b*log(k)+a)^2. The table was pulled from immuneACCESS by TCRdb, which kept in-frame rearrangements only. Such tables lose some clones; where checked, under half of the loss comes from unresolved V genes, and the rest has no known cause. Clonal size and the V and J genes are those of that table, whereas D and trimming came from the DNA. The sample table holds some 90,000 clones, of which around 88% were seen once. Roughly 5.9% of the sample lies in the top ten.

Findings and caveats that apply to the study as a whole: The beta-binomial model significantly reduced the number of clones called differentially abundant and the false-positive rate across all healthy-donor time intervals. The authors expected that biological variance in healthy repertoires might rise further over much longer intervals, such as months to years. The binomial model flagged approximately 1.3 differentially abundant clones between technical replicates but around 15 over roughly two weeks and 19 to 20 over approximately 4 weeks. Variance in clone template counts between approximately two-week samples significantly increased with total template count across all healthy donors.

During the collection period, no immune events, such as infections, were documented for the healthy donors. To calibrate time-dependent variance in a beta-binomial model of T-cell clone differential abundance, blood repertoires from healthy donors were used as a training cohort. The training cohort included approximately 10 healthy donors, of whom 3 were female and 7 were male. The donors were between roughly 25 and 70 years old, with an average age of around 42 years. Whole blood was collected from each healthy donor at three time points spaced around two weeks apart and obtained from a commercial supplier. For immunosequencing, genomic DNA was extracted from unsorted whole blood.

This TCR derives from a person aged 18 to 75 in good health. The sample comprised blood. The chain is made from TRBV6-5 and TRBJ2-2; no D gene is confidently identified. CDR3 region: CASSSDPGNTGELFF. Read as DNA, the sequence is TGTGCCAGCAGTTCCGATCCGGGGAACACCGGGGAGCTGTTTTTT.